Given below is one T cell receptor beta chain in context. Its antigen is unidentified. The data derive from a study of a mutant IDH1 vaccine in newly diagnosed glioma. Study as a whole: Radiotherapy alone preceded vaccination by 4-6 weeks; alternatively, vaccination started with temozolomide cycles.

The CDR3 is 13 residues long. Germline V gives CDR1 SQVTM, CDR2 ANQGSEA. The V end lost 2 bases, the J end lost 11 bases, and 18 bases lay between the germline ends. Study-wide points: Vaccination elicited immune responses in around 92% of patients.

The protocol was immunoSEQ multiplex PCR, while the TCRdb copy is restricted to in-frame clones and leaves out a portion. The table records 25,000 to 30,000 clones, about four fifths of them present only once. Specified time point: week 23, last vaccination. Every vaccination contained 300 ug of the mutant IDH1 20-mer peptide and was paired with topical imiquimod. New WHO grade 3 or 4 IDH1-mutant, ATRX-lost astrocytomas were present in all donors. The chain carries TRBV29-1 and TRBJ1-2; D perhaps matches TRBD1 (5 bases). This sample comprised PBMCs, obtained from a glioma patient whose treatment included an IDH1 peptide vaccine. The TCR sequence derives from a woman aged 30 to 39 with glioma. The CDR3 here is CSVERSLGVIYTF. The CDR3, as DNA: TGCAGCGTTGAAAGGTCGTTAGGGGTAATATACACCTTC.